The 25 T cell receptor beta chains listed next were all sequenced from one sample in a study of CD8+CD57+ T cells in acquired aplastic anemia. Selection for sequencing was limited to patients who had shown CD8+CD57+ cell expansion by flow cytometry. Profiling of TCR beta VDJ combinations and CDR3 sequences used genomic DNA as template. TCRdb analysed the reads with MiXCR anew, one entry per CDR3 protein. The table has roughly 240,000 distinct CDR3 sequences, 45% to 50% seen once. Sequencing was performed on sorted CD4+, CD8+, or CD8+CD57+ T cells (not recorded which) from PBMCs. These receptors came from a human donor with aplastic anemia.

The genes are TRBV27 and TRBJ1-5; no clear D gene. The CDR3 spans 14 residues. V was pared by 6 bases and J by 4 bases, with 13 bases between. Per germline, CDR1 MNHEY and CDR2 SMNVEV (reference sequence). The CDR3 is CASRPEGLNQPQHF. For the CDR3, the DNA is TGTGCCAGCAGGCCGGAAGGGCTGAATCAGCCCCAGCATTTT.

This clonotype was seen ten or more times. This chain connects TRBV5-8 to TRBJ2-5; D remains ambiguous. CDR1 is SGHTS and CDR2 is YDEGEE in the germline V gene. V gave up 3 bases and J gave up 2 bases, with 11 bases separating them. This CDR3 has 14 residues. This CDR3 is CASSSRGEQETQYF. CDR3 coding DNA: TGTGCCAGCAGCTCCCGCGGAGAACAAGAGACCCAGTACTTC.

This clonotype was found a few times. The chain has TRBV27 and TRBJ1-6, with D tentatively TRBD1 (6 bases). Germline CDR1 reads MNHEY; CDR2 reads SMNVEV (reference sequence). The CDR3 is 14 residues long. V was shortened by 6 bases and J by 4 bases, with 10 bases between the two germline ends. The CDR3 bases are TGTGCCAGCAGACAGGGCGCTTATAATTCACCCCTCCACTTT. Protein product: CASRQGAYNSPLHF.

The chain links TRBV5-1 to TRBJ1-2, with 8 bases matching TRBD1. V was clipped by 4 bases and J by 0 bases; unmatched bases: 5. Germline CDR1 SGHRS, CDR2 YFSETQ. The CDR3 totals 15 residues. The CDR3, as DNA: TGCGCCAGCAGCCTCAGGACAGGGTCTAACTATGGCTACACCTTC. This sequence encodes CASSLRTGSNYGYTF.

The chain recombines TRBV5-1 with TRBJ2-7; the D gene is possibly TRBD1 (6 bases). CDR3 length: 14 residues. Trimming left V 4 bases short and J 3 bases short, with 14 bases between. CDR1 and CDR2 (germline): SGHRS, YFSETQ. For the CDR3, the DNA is TGCGCCAGCAGCAAGGACAGTCCTAGCTACGAGCAGTACTTC. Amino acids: CASSKDSPSYEQYF.

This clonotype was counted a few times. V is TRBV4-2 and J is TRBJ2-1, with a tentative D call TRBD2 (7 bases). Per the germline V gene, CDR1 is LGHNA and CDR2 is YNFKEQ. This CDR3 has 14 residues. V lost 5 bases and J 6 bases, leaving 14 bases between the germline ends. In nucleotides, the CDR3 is TGTGCCAGCAGCTTTATAGGGGGGGGCAATGAGCAGTTCTTC. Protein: CASSFIGGGNEQFF.

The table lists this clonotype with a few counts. CDR3 amino acids: CASSSQGGANEKLFF. CDR3 nucleotide sequence: TGTGCCAGCAGCTCCCAGGGGGGGGCAAATGAAAAACTGTTTTTT. The V gene is TRBV9, the J gene TRBJ1-4, with 7 bases that match TRBD1. V dropped 4 bases and J dropped 5; count of bases not matched to a gene: 8. The CDR3 extends over 15 amino acids. Germline loops: CDR1 SGDLS, CDR2 YYNGEE.

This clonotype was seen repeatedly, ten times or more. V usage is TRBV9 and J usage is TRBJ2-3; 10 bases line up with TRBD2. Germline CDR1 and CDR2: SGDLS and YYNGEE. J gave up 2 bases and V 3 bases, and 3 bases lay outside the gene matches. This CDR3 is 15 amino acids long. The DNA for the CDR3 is TGTGCCAGCAGCGGAGCGGGAGGGGACACAGATACGCAGTATTTT. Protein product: CASSGAGGDTDTQYF.

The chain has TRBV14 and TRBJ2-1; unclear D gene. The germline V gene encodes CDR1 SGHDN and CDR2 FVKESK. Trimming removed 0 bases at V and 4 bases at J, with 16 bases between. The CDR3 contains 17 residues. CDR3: CASSQDLVLSPYNEQFF. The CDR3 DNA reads TGTGCCAGCAGCCAAGATCTTGTCCTGTCCCCATACAATGAGCAGTTCTTC.

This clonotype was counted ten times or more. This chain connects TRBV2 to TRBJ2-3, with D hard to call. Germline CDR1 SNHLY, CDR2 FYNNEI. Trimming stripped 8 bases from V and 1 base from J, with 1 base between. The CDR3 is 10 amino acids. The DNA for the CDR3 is TGTGCCAGCGGCACAGATACGCAGTATTTT. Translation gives CASGTDTQYF.

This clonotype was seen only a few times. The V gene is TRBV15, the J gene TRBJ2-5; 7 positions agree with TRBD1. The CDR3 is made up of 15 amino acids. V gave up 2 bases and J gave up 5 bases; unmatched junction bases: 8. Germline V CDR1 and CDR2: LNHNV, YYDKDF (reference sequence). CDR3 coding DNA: TGTGCCACCAGCAGAACCCGGAGCAGGGGGGAGACCCAGTACTTC. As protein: CATSRTRSRGETQYF. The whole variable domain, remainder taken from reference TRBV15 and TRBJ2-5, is DAMVIQNPRYQVTQFGKPVTLSCSQTLNHNVMYWYQQKSSQAPKLLFHYYDKDFNNEADTPDNFQSRRPNTSFCFLDIRSPGLGDTAMYLCATSRTRSRGETQYFGPGTRLLVL.

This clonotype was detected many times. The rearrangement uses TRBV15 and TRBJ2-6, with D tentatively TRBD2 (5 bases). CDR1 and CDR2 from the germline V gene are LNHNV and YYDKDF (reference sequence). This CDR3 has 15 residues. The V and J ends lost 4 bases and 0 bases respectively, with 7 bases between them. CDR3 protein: CATSTRGSGANVLTF. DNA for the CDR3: TGTGCCACCAGCACCCGGGGCTCTGGGGCCAACGTCCTGACTTTC.

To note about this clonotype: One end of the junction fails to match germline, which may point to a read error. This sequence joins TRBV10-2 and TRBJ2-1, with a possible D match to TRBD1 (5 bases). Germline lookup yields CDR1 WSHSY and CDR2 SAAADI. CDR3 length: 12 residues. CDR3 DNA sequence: TGCGCCGGCAGTGCGACAGCCTCTGAGCAGTTCTTC. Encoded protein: CAGSATASEQFF.

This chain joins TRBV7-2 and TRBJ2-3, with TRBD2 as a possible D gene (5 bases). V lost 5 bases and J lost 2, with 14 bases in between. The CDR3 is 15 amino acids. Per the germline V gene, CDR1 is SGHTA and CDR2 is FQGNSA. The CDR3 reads CASSPLGSLTDTQYF. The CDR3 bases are TGTGCCAGCAGCCCACTAGGGTCCCTCACAGATACGCAGTATTTT.

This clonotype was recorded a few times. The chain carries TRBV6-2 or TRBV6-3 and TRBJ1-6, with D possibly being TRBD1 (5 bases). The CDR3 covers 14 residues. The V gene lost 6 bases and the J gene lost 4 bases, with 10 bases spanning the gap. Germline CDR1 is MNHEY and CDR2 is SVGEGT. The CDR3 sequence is CASRPQGYNSPLHF. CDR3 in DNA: TGTGCCAGCAGACCCCAGGGATATAATTCACCCCTCCACTTT.

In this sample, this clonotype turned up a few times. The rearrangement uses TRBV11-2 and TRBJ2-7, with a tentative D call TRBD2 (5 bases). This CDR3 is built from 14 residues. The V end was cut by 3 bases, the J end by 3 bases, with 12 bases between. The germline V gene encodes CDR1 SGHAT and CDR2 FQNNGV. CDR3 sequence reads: CASSFRSGNYEQYF. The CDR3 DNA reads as TGTGCCAGCAGCTTTAGGTCCGGGAACTACGAGCAGTACTTC.

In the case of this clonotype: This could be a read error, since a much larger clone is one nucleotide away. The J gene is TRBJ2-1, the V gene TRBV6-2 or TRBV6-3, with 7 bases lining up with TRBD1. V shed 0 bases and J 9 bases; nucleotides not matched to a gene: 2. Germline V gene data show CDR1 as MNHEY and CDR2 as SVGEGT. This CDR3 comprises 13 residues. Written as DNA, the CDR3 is TGTGCCAGCAGTTACTCGAGGGACAGTGAGCAGTTCTTC. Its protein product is CASSYSRDSEQFF.

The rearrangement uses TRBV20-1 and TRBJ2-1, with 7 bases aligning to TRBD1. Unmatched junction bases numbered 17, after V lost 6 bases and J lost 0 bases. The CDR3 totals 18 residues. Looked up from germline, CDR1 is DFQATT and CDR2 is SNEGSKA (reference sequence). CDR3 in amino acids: CSAPGTALDLSSYNEQFF. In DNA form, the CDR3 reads TGCAGTGCACCCGGGACAGCCCTAGACCTGAGCTCCTACAATGAGCAGTTCTTC.

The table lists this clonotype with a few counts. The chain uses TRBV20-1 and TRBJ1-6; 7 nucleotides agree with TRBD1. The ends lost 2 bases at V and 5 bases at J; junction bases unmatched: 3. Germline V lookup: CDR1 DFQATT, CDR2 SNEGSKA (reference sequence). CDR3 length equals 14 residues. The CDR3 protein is CSARTGANNSPLHF. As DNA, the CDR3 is TGCAGTGCTAGAACAGGGGCAAATAATTCACCCCTCCACTTT.

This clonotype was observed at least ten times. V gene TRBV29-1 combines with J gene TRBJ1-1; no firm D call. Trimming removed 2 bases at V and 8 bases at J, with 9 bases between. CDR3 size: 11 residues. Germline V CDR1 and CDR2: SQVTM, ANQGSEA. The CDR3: CSVEMAQEAFF. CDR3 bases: TGCAGCGTTGAAATGGCCCAAGAAGCTTTCTTT.

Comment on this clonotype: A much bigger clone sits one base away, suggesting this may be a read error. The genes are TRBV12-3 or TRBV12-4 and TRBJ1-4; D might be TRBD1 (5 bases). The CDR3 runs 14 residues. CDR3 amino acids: CASSLGDANEKLFF. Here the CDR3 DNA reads TGTGCCAGCAGCTTAGGGGACGCTAATGAAAAACTGTTTTTT.

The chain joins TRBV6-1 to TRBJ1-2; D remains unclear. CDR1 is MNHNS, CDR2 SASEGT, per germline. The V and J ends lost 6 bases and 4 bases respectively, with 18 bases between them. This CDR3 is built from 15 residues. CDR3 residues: CASRGGSRWGYGYTF. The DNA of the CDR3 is TGTGCCAGCAGAGGAGGGTCCCGGTGGGGCTATGGCTACACCTTC.

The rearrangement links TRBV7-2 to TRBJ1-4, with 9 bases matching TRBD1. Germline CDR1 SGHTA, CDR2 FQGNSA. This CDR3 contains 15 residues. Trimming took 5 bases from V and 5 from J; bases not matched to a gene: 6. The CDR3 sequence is CASSRTGGSNEKLFF. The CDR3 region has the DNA TGTGCCAGCAGCCGCACAGGGGGCTCAAATGAAAAACTGTTTTTT.

CDR3 residues: CASSQGLAGLHTQETQYF. The DNA for the CDR3 is TGTGCCAGCAGCCAGGGACTAGCGGGCCTACATACTCAAGAGACCCAGTACTTC. The chain links TRBV14 to TRBJ2-5, with TRBD2 matching 12 bases. J lost 2 bases, V lost 3 bases, and 10 bases had no gene match. Per the germline V gene, CDR1 is SGHDN and CDR2 is FVKESK. The CDR3 spans 18 residues.

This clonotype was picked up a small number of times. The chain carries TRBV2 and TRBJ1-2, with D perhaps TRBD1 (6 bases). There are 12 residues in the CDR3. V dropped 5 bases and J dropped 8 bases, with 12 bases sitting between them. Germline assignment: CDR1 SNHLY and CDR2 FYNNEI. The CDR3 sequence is CASSQGRSGYTF. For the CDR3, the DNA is TGTGCCAGCAGTCAGGGGAGGTCGGGCTACACCTTC. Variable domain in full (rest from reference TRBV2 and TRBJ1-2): EPEVTQTPSHQVTQMGQEVILRCVPISNHLYFYWYRQILGQKVEFLVSFYNNEISEKSEIFDDQFSVERPDGSNFTLKIRSTKLEDSAMYFCASSQGRSGYTFGSGTRLTVV.